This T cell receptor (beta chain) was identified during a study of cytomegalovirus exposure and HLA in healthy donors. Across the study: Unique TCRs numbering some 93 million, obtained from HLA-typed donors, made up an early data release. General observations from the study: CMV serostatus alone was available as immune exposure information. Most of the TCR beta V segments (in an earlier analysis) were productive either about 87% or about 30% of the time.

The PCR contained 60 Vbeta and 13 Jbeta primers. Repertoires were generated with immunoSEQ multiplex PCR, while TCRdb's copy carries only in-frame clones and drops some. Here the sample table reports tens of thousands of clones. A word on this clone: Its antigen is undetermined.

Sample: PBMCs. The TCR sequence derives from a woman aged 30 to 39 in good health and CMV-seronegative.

The CDR3 nucleotides are TGCGCCAGCAGACGGACTAGCGGGAGTTCCGGGGAGCTGTTTTTT. This codes for CASRRTSGSSGELFF. J is TRBJ2-2 and V is TRBV10-2; 13 bases map to TRBD2. The V gene's germline CDR1 is WSHSY and CDR2 SAAADI. The V and J ends lost 6 bases and 6 bases, in that order; junction bases with no gene match: 4. The CDR3 spans 15 residues.